Presented here are 28 T cell receptor beta chains from one specimen sequenced in a study of cytomegalovirus exposure and HLA in healthy donors. PCR amplification relied on 60 Vbeta primers (plus 13 Jbeta primers). Libraries were prepared by immunoSEQ multiplex PCR; TCRdb keeps only in-frame clonotypes and omits some of them. The repertoire holds under 130,000 clones, less than 80% seen once, with 1% to 1.5% in the top ten. Input material: PBMCs. The source of these receptors is a man younger than 40 in good health and CMV-seronegative.

The chain carries TRBV7-6 and TRBJ2-7; the D gene is possibly TRBD1 (6 bases). Germline V gives CDR1 SGHVS, CDR2 FNYEAQ. Deletions cut 4 bases from V and 0 bases from J, with 7 bases between. This CDR3 comprises 13 residues. Written as DNA, the CDR3 is TGTGCCAGCAGCTGGGACACCTCCTACGAGCAGTACTTC. Translation: CASSWDTSYEQYF. Supplemented by reference TRBV7-6 and TRBJ2-7, the full variable domain reads GAGVSQSPRYKVTKRGQDVALRCDPISGHVSLYWYRQALGQGPEFLTYFNYEAQQDKSGLPNDRFSAERPEGSISTLTIQRTEQRDSAMYRCASSWDTSYEQYFGPGTRLTVT.

V gene TRBV28 combines with J gene TRBJ1-1; D gene ambiguous. CDR1 is MDHEN, CDR2 SYDVKM, per germline. The CDR3 has 13 amino acids. Trimming stripped 3 bases from V and 5 bases from J, with 10 bases between. The CDR3, as DNA: TGTGCCAGCAGTTTTAGCACCAAAACTGAAGCTTTCTTT. This codes for CASSFSTKTEAFF.

The chain couples TRBV6-1 to TRBJ1-1; D is possibly TRBD1 (6 bases). The V end was cut by 6 bases, the J end by 3 bases, with 11 bases between. CDR1 is MNHNS and CDR2 is SASEGT in the germline V gene. The CDR3 spans 13 residues. The DNA for the CDR3 is TGTGCCAGCAGGCACAGGGTGGACACTGAAGCTTTCTTT. Residues: CASRHRVDTEAFF.

V and J are TRBV5-4 and TRBJ2-2, with 7 bases fitting TRBD1. This CDR3 spans 16 amino acids. Losses at the gene ends were 1 base for V and 2 bases for J; bases not matched to a gene: 5. Germline assignment: CDR1 SGHNT and CDR2 YYREEE (reference sequence). In DNA, the CDR3 is TGTGCCAGCAGCTTGCCGGGACAGATAAACACCGGGGAGCTGTTTTTT. Its translation is CASSLPGQINTGELFF.

This clone was recorded once. This chain uses TRBV19 with TRBJ1-6; D may be TRBD1 (5 bases). This CDR3 is 17 amino acids long. V gave up 6 bases and J gave up 2 bases, with 17 bases separating them. Looked up from germline, CDR1 is LNHDA and CDR2 is SQIVND (reference sequence). The CDR3 nucleotides read TGTGCCAGTAGAGACCCTGGAGGGGTTCCCTATAATTCACCCCTCCACTTT. Residues: CASRDPGGVPYNSPLHF. Full variable domain (rest looked up from reference TRBV19 and TRBJ1-6): DGGITQSPKYLFRKEGQNVTLSCEQNLNHDAMYWYRQDPGQGLRLIYYSQIVNDFQKGDIAEGYSVSREKKESFPLTVTSAQKNPTAFYLCASRDPGGVPYNSPLHFGNGTRLTVT.

The genes are TRBV19 and TRBJ2-1; 11 nucleotides match TRBD2. The CDR3 contains 15 residues. Germline V lookup: CDR1 LNHDA, CDR2 SQIVND (reference sequence). After removal of 5 bases from V and 8 bases from J, the junction contained 8 bases not matched to a gene. CDR3 sequence reads: CASSLVAGGPDEQFF. The CDR3 DNA follows: TGTGCCAGTAGTTTAGTAGCGGGAGGGCCGGATGAGCAGTTCTTC.

The gene calls are TRBV29-1 and TRBJ2-3, with 11 bases matching TRBD2. Germline lookup yields CDR1 SQVTM and CDR2 ANQGSEA. CDR3 length: 15 residues. J was trimmed by 6 bases and V by 7 bases; bases with no gene match: 12. CDR3 sequence (DNA): TGCAGCGCCGACGATAGCGGGAGGGCCATGGATACGCAGTATTTT. Encoded protein: CSADDSGRAMDTQYF.

The V gene is TRBV11-2, the J gene TRBJ2-3; 8 bases fit TRBD2. The CDR3 sequence is 13 residues long. V was clipped by 4 bases and J by 14 bases; unmatched bases: 11. Per germline, CDR1 SGHAT and CDR2 FQNNGV. The CDR3 loop reads CASSSQVRTSLYF. The CDR3 region has the DNA TGTGCCAGCAGCTCGCAAGTAAGGACTAGCCTGTATTTT.

The genes are TRBV9 and TRBJ2-7; the D gene is possibly TRBD2 (5 bases). The CDR3 is 13 amino acids. V was shortened by 0 bases and J by 6 bases, with 10 bases between the two germline ends. Looked up from germline, CDR1 is SGDLS and CDR2 is YYNGEE. CDR3 residues: CASSVAAGSEQYF. The CDR3 nucleotides are TGTGCCAGCAGCGTAGCTGCGGGTTCCGAGCAGTACTTC.

This clone was seen a few times. V and J are TRBV19 and TRBJ1-4; D not resolved. This CDR3 has 14 amino acids. V was trimmed by 8 bases and J by 6 bases, leaving 16 bases between them. Germline CDR1 reads LNHDA; CDR2 reads SQIVND (reference sequence). CDR3 amino acids: CASHMTRLDEKLFF. The CDR3 DNA is TGTGCCAGTCATATGACAAGGTTGGATGAAAAACTGTTTTTT.

This rearrangement joins TRBV19 to TRBJ2-5; D gene unclear. Between the trimmed V and J ends, which lost 3 bases and 1 base, there was a span of 9 bases. The germline gives CDR1 LNHDA, CDR2 SQIVND (reference sequence). The CDR3 is made up of 14 amino acids. In nucleotides, the CDR3 is TGTGCCAGTAGTATCATTGGCGGCCAAGAGACCCAGTACTTC. Translated, it gives CASSIIGGQETQYF.

This rearrangement joins TRBV7-9 to TRBJ2-1; 8 bases agree with TRBD1. Per germline, CDR1 SEHNR and CDR2 FQNEAQ (reference sequence). V was pared by 4 bases and J by 2 bases, with 7 bases of the junction left unmatched. The CDR3 length is 16 residues. As DNA, the CDR3 is TGTGCCAGCAGCTCGTCCGACAGGGGCACCTACAATGAGCAGTTCTTC. Translated, it gives CASSSSDRGTYNEQFF.

The V call is TRBV7-2, the J call TRBJ2-7; TRBD2 matches at 9 bases. The junction had 10 bases not matched to a gene; V was cut back by 5 bases and J by 2 bases. In germline, CDR1 is SGHTA, CDR2 FQGNSA. CDR3 length: 16 amino acids. CDR3 sequence: CASSTRTSVPPYEQYF. DNA for the CDR3: TGTGCCAGCAGCACCAGGACTAGCGTCCCCCCCTACGAGCAGTACTTC.

The J gene is TRBJ1-3, the V gene TRBV5-6; possibly TRBD1 for D (5 bases). V lost 1 base to trimming and J lost 3 bases, with 17 bases between them. CDR1 and CDR2 (germline): SGHDT, YYEEEE. The CDR3 has 17 amino acids. The CDR3 spells CASSLFGRGSFGNTIYF. CDR3 in DNA: TGTGCCAGCAGCTTGTTTGGAAGGGGATCCTTTGGAAACACCATATATTTT.

This clone came up once. The rearrangement uses TRBV5-1 and TRBJ2-5, with TRBD2 matching 11 bases. CDR3 length equals 17 residues. CDR1 is SGHRS and CDR2 is YFSETQ in the germline V gene. J lost 5 bases, V lost 4 bases, and 13 bases had no gene match. CDR3 residues: CASSPGSLAGEGETQYF. CDR3 DNA sequence: TGCGCCAGCAGCCCGGGCTCACTAGCGGGAGAAGGGGAGACCCAGTACTTC.

This CDR3 is CASSQTSGGAYEQYF. The CDR3 region has the DNA TGCGCCAGCAGCCAGACTAGCGGGGGGGCCTACGAGCAGTACTTC. The V call is TRBV4-1, the J call TRBJ2-7; 14 nucleotides agree with TRBD2. This CDR3 spans 15 amino acids. CDR1 and CDR2 (germline): MGHRA, YSYEKL. Germline trimming cut 3 bases from V and 2 bases from J; bases unmatched to any gene: 0.

The V and J genes are TRBV18 and TRBJ2-1, with D maybe TRBD2 (5 bases). Between the trimmed V and J ends, which lost 8 bases and 9 bases, there was a span of 14 bases. Germline CDR1 is KGHSH and CDR2 is LQKENI. This CDR3 has 12 amino acids. CDR3 in amino acids: CASEFLGSEQFF. The DNA of the CDR3 is TGTGCCAGCGAATTTTTGGGGAGTGAGCAGTTCTTC.

The CDR3 loop is CASNPTSGRGETQYF. The DNA of the CDR3 is TGTGCCAGCAACCCGACTAGCGGGAGGGGGGAGACCCAGTACTTC. The chain is built from TRBV7-2 and TRBJ2-5, with TRBD2 matching 14 bases. This CDR3 is 15 amino acids long. Germline loops: CDR1 SGHTA, CDR2 FQGNSA. V lost 7 bases, J lost 5 bases, and 6 bases stayed unmatched.

The V and J genes are TRBV29-1 and TRBJ1-2; 8 bases map to TRBD1. The CDR3 length is 12 residues. Germline CDR1 and CDR2: SQVTM and ANQGSEA. Trimming at V came to 6 bases and at J to 3 bases, leaving 3 bases not matched to a gene. Here the CDR3 reads CSVDRGDYGYTF. DNA for the CDR3: TGCAGCGTAGACAGGGGTGACTATGGCTACACCTTC.

The chain combines TRBV9 with TRBJ2-2, with D possibly being TRBD1 (6 bases). V lost 0 bases to trimming and J lost 4 bases, with 7 bases between them. The CDR3 has 14 amino acids. Germline CDR1 is SGDLS and CDR2 is YYNGEE. This CDR3 is CASSVGGGTGELFF. CDR3 sequence (DNA): TGTGCCAGCAGCGTAGGAGGGGGCACCGGGGAGCTGTTTTTT.

In its sample, this clone was seen a few times. DNA of the CDR3: TGTGCCAGTAGTATACAAGGGGGAAGTTGGGAGACCCAGTACTTC. Its protein product is CASSIQGGSWETQYF. V usage is TRBV19 and J usage is TRBJ2-5, with D tentatively TRBD1 (6 bases). Looked up from germline, CDR1 is LNHDA and CDR2 is SQIVND (reference sequence). Trimming shortened V by 2 bases and J by 5 bases, and 15 bases separated the two germline ends. This CDR3 region has 15 residues.

The rearrangement joins TRBV5-1 to TRBJ1-2; a possible D gene is TRBD1 (5 bases). V was cut by 4 bases and J by 1 base, with 14 bases left in between. The CDR3 extends over 15 amino acids. Germline loops: CDR1 SGHRS, CDR2 YFSETQ. The CDR3 sequence is CASSPQTDNNYGYTF. CDR3 DNA sequence: TGCGCCAGCAGCCCACAGACAGATAATAACTATGGCTACACCTTC. The full variable domain, in which reference TRBV5-1 and TRBJ1-2 provide the parts outside the CDR3, is KAGVTQTPRYLIKTRGQQVTLSCSPISGHRSVSWYQQTPGQGLQFLFEYFSETQRNKGNFPGRFSGRQFSNSRSEMNVSTLELGDSALYLCASSPQTDNNYGYTFGSGTRLTVV.

The chain recombines TRBV6-5 with TRBJ2-7; tentatively, D is TRBD1 (5 bases). In germline, CDR1 is MNHEY, CDR2 SVGAGI. The V end lost 6 bases, the J end lost 2 bases, and 11 bases lay between the germline ends. The CDR3 is 13 amino acids. The CDR3 DNA is TGTGCCAGCAGCCAACCAGGGACCTACGAGCAGTACTTC. This encodes CASSQPGTYEQYF.

This chain connects TRBV5-1 to TRBJ2-2, with 8 bases matching TRBD2. Germline CDR1 SGHRS, CDR2 YFSETQ. The CDR3 runs 16 residues. The V gene end was trimmed by 3 bases and the J gene end by 0 bases; junction bases not matched to a gene: 4. The CDR3 loop is CASSSQAGANTGELFF. DNA for the CDR3: TGCGCCAGCAGCTCCCAAGCGGGGGCGAACACCGGGGAGCTGTTTTTT.

The CDR3: CAINRQGIQETQYF. The CDR3 DNA sequence: TGTGCCATCAATCGTCAGGGTATTCAAGAGACCCAGTACTTC. V and J are TRBV10-3 and TRBJ2-5; D possibly corresponds to TRBD1 (5 bases). The CDR3 extends over 14 amino acids. The V end lost 7 bases, the J end lost 2 bases, and 14 bases lay between the germline ends. Germline CDR1 ENHRY, CDR2 SYGVKD.

The genes are TRBV30 and TRBJ1-3, with a weak D call TRBD1 (5 bases). The V gene's germline CDR1 is GTSNPN and CDR2 SVGIG (reference sequence). The CDR3 loop spans 14 amino acids. CDR3 sequence: CAGGTGVSGNTIYF. The CDR3, as DNA: TGTGCGGGGGGGACGGGAGTGTCTGGAAACACCATATATTTT.

V is TRBV19 and J is TRBJ1-5, with 11 bases identical to TRBD1. Germline-derived CDR1 and CDR2 are LNHDA and SQIVND (reference sequence). The CDR3 totals 15 residues. Trimming removed 5 bases from V and 5 bases from J; junction bases left unmatched: 5. CDR3 loop: CASSRTGGFYQPQHF. Written as DNA, the CDR3 is TGTGCCAGTAGTCGGACAGGGGGCTTTTATCAGCCCCAGCATTTT.

The rearrangement uses TRBV7-2 and TRBJ2-1; D remains ambiguous. The CDR3 is 12 residues long. CDR1 is SGHTA, CDR2 FQGNSA, per germline. V was pared by 4 bases and J by 4 bases, with 5 bases between. The CDR3 DNA is TGTGCCAGCAGCTCTAGATACAATGAGCAGTTCTTC. It codes for CASSSRYNEQFF.